This record concerns one T cell receptor beta chain sequence. Its target is unknown. The record originates from a study of cytomegalovirus exposure and HLA in healthy donors. General study points: Overall, approximately 150 TCR beta chains were annotated as cytomegalovirus-associated.

Primers for the PCR totalled 60 Vbeta and 13 Jbeta. Assay used: immunoSEQ multiplex PCR; TCRdb lists only in-frame clones, some missing. In the table there are under 130,000 clones, around three quarters of which are singletons. This clonotype was obtained from a woman younger than 35 in good health and CMV-seropositive. The specimen sequenced was PBMCs.

CDR3 region: CASSQGTGGTYEQYF. Here the CDR3 DNA reads TGCGCCAGCAGCCAAGGGACAGGGGGTACCTACGAGCAGTACTTC. V gene TRBV4-1 combines with J gene TRBJ2-7; 10 bases fit TRBD1. This CDR3 region has 15 residues. V was pared by 1 base and J by 2 bases, with 2 bases of the junction left unmatched. CDR1 and CDR2 (germline): MGHRA, YSYEKL.